The 21 T cell receptor beta chains given below trace back to one sample, sequenced in a study of OX40 agonist ivuxolimab in advanced cancers. Produced via immunoSEQ multiplex PCR; TCRdb's table is partial and in-frame only. This sample has roughly 76,000 clones, with about 89% found just once. The sample here was CD4+ or CD8+ T cells sorted from blood, taken in a trial of the OX40 agonist ivuxolimab. The source is an adult with an advanced solid tumor such as melanoma, head and neck, liver or kidney cancer.

The rearrangement uses TRBV2 and TRBJ2-3; D perhaps matches TRBD1 (5 bases). Germline V gene sequence: CDR1 SNHLY, CDR2 FYNNEI. V lost 6 bases to trimming and J lost 5 bases, with 9 bases between them. The CDR3 length is 12 residues. CDR3 protein: CASRDMGDTQYF. As DNA, the CDR3 is TGTGCCAGCAGGGACATGGGAGATACGCAGTATTTT.

V and J are TRBV27 and TRBJ2-1; 7 positions match TRBD1. Germline CDR1 and CDR2: MNHEY and SMNVEV (reference sequence). J lost 12 bases, V lost 4 bases, and 12 bases had no gene match. This CDR3 is 14 amino acids long. The CDR3 sequence: CASSSLNRGKGQFF. CDR3 nucleotides: TGTGCCAGCAGTTCCCTCAACAGGGGAAAAGGGCAGTTCTTC.

The J gene is TRBJ2-6, the V gene TRBV6-6; 7 positions match TRBD1. V trimming: 6 bases; J trimming: 4 bases; junction bases outside the gene matches: 9. The CDR3 is 16 amino acids. Germline V lookup: CDR1 MNHNY, CDR2 SVGAGI (reference sequence). CDR3 region: CASSGTEYYGANVLTF. CDR3 DNA: TGTGCCAGCAGCGGGACAGAGTACTACGGGGCCAACGTCCTGACTTTC.

The genes are TRBV4-3 and TRBJ2-3, with D possibly being TRBD1 (6 bases). Trimming took off 0 bases at V and 0 bases at J, with 13 bases between the two ends. Germline V gives CDR1 LGHNA, CDR2 YSLEER. This CDR3 is 17 amino acids long. The CDR3 loop is CASSQDEGVASTDTQYF. CDR3 DNA sequence: TGCGCCAGCAGCCAAGATGAGGGGGTCGCTAGCACAGATACGCAGTATTTT.

This chain uses TRBV7-6 with TRBJ2-7, with 10 bases aligning to TRBD1. Per germline, CDR1 SGHVS and CDR2 FNYEAQ. V was clipped by 4 bases and J by 3 bases; unmatched bases: 9. CDR3 size: 16 residues. CDR3 in amino acids: CASSSPGGTGDYEQYF. The CDR3 DNA reads TGTGCCAGCAGCTCCCCTGGCGGGACAGGGGACTACGAGCAGTACTTC.

This rearrangement joins TRBV19 to TRBJ1-1; no firm D call. In germline, CDR1 is LNHDA, CDR2 SQIVND (reference sequence). The CDR3 covers 13 residues. V was clipped by 0 bases and J by 11 bases, with 13 bases between them. CDR3 amino acids: CASSIDRSPRAFF. The CDR3 DNA is TGTGCCAGTAGTATAGATCGCAGCCCTCGGGCTTTCTTT.

The rearrangement links TRBV29-1 to TRBJ2-1; D possibly corresponds to TRBD2 (6 bases). The CDR3 loop spans 14 amino acids. Germline V gene data show CDR1 as SQVTM and CDR2 as ANQGSEA. The germline V and J ends were trimmed by 6 bases and 0 bases, with 12 bases remaining between them. The CDR3 loop is CSVRGTLSYNEQFF. In DNA, the CDR3 is TGCAGCGTCCGCGGGACTCTCTCCTACAATGAGCAGTTCTTC.

V usage is TRBV7-6 and J usage is TRBJ2-1; D possibly matches TRBD1 or TRBD2 (5 bases each). Trimming stripped 1 base from V and 12 bases from J, with 19 bases between. CDR3 length: 15 residues. CDR1 SGHVS and CDR2 FNYEAQ come from the germline V gene. This CDR3 reads CASSLVARDRETQFF. The CDR3 DNA is TGTGCCAGCAGCTTAGTGGCTCGGGACCGGGAAACGCAGTTCTTC. The complete variable domain, with remaining parts taken from reference TRBV7-6 and TRBJ2-1, reads GAGVSQSPRYKVTKRGQDVALRCDPISGHVSLYWYRQALGQGPEFLTYFNYEAQQDKSGLPNDRFSAERPEGSISTLTIQRTEQRDSAMYRCASSLVARDRETQFFGPGTRLTVL.

This chain uses TRBV7-9 with TRBJ2-7; no firm D call. V lost 3 bases to trimming and J lost 6 bases, with 12 bases between them. The CDR3 has 13 amino acids. Germline CDR1 SEHNR, CDR2 FQNEAQ (reference sequence). CDR3 nucleotide sequence: TGTGCCAGCAGCTTTAAGCGAGAATCCGAGCAGTACTTC. It yields the protein CASSFKRESEQYF.

This clone was observed once. CDR3 protein: CASTAGTEAFF. In DNA form, the CDR3 reads TGTGCCAGCACGGCCGGGACTGAAGCTTTCTTT. The chain recombines TRBV6-6 with TRBJ1-1; D is unclear. V gave up 7 bases and J gave up 5 bases, with 8 bases separating them. This CDR3 spans 11 amino acids. The germline gives CDR1 MNHNY, CDR2 SVGAGI (reference sequence).

The CDR3 loop reads CASSLASAGIPYEQYF. The CDR3 DNA sequence: TGTGCCAGCAGCTTAGCATCGGCGGGGATACCCTACGAGCAGTACTTC. V usage is TRBV7-6 and J usage is TRBJ2-7; D is possibly TRBD2 (6 bases). Germline V gene sequence: CDR1 SGHVS, CDR2 FNYEAQ. This CDR3 is 16 amino acids long. With 0 bases removed from V and 2 bases from J, the gap between germline ends came to 14 bases.

V and J are TRBV4-3 and TRBJ2-4; D possibly corresponds to TRBD2 (6 bases). Deletions cut 0 bases from V and 3 bases from J, with 12 bases between. The CDR3 consists of 16 residues. Per the germline V gene, CDR1 is LGHNA and CDR2 is YSLEER. CDR3 sequence: CASSQDTGVGKNIQYF. The CDR3 nucleotides read TGCGCCAGCAGCCAAGACACGGGAGTCGGCAAAAACATTCAGTACTTC.

V usage is TRBV15 and J usage is TRBJ2-3; D possibly matches TRBD1 or TRBD2 (5 bases each). There are 16 residues in the CDR3. Germline CDR1 and CDR2: LNHNV and YYDKDF (reference sequence). The V and J ends lost 0 bases and 3 bases respectively, with 13 bases between them. The CDR3 is CATSRDGTEDTDTQYF. The CDR3 bases are TGTGCCACCAGCAGAGACGGGACCGAAGATACAGATACGCAGTATTTT.

The chain couples TRBV28 to TRBJ1-2; D remains unclear. The CDR3 contains 17 residues. Trimming removed 4 bases at V and 2 bases at J, with 20 bases between. CDR1 is MDHEN and CDR2 is SYDVKM in the germline V gene. The CDR3 sequence is CASSSLIRSDLNYGYTF. DNA of the CDR3: TGTGCCAGCAGTTCTCTCATCAGATCCGATTTGAACTATGGCTACACCTTC.

The chain links TRBV7-3 to TRBJ2-1, with D tentatively TRBD1 or TRBD2 (5 bases each). The CDR3 length is 14 residues. Germline CDR1 is SGHTA and CDR2 is FQGTGA. With 5 bases removed from V and 6 bases from J, the gap between germline ends came to 14 bases. The CDR3 region has the DNA TGTGCCAGCAGCCTCGAGGGGACCCTCAATGAGCAGTTCTTC. As protein: CASSLEGTLNEQFF.

The chain carries TRBV11-2 and TRBJ2-4; possibly TRBD1 for D (5 bases). From germline, CDR1 is SGHAT and CDR2 FQNNGV. CDR3 size: 17 residues. V was pared by 6 bases and J by 0 bases, with 18 bases between. The CDR3 nucleotides are TGTGCCAGCAGTCTTTCCGGTCAGGGCTTAGCCAAAAACATTCAGTACTTC. Amino acid sequence: CASSLSGQGLAKNIQYF.

The chain links TRBV28 to TRBJ1-4, with D possibly TRBD1 on 6 matching bases. Germline CDR1 reads MDHEN; CDR2 reads SYDVKM. The CDR3 is 13 residues long. V was clipped by 7 bases and J by 6 bases, with 12 bases between them. This chain's CDR3 is CASTTGGHEKLFF. CDR3 coding DNA: TGTGCCAGCACGACAGGAGGCCATGAAAAACTGTTTTTT.

The chain recombines TRBV7-3 with TRBJ2-7; 8 nucleotides align to TRBD2. The CDR3 runs to 14 residues. Germline values: CDR1 SGHTA, CDR2 FQGTGA. Trimming removed 2 bases from V and 2 bases from J; junction bases left unmatched: 2. CDR3 sequence: CASSLAGGPYEQYF. The DNA of the CDR3 is TGTGCCAGCAGCTTAGCGGGGGGCCCCTACGAGCAGTACTTC.

V gene TRBV7-8 combines with J gene TRBJ2-1; D might be TRBD1 (6 bases). This CDR3 comprises 16 residues. V dropped 5 bases and J dropped 6 bases, with 20 bases sitting between them. Germline V CDR1 and CDR2: SGHVS, FQNEAQ. CDR3 in amino acids: CASSPLPGGQSNEQFF. The CDR3 nucleotides are TGTGCCAGCAGCCCCCTCCCCGGCGGACAGTCCAATGAGCAGTTCTTC. The full variable domain, rest sourced from reference TRBV7-8 and TRBJ2-1, is GAGVSQSPRYKVAKRGQDVALRCDPISGHVSLFWYQQALGQGPEFLTYFQNEAQLDKSGLPSDRFFAERPEGSVSTLKIQRTQQEDSAVYLCASSPLPGGQSNEQFFGPGTRLTVL.

This rearrangement joins TRBV6-1 to TRBJ2-5; D is uncertain. Germline V lookup: CDR1 MNHNS, CDR2 SASEGT. CDR3 length: 9 residues. Trimming pared 6 bases from V and 6 bases from J, leaving 2 bases between. This CDR3 is CASSQTQYF. The CDR3 coding sequence is TGTGCCAGCAGCCAGACCCAGTACTTC.

The gene calls are TRBV12-5 and TRBJ1-1; D possibly corresponds to TRBD1 (5 bases). Germline V gene lookup returns CDR1 LGHNT and CDR2 FRNRAP. The V and J ends lost 2 bases and 5 bases respectively, with 12 bases between them. The CDR3 consists of 14 residues. CDR3 loop: CASGLNGAWTEAFF. DNA of the CDR3: TGTGCTAGTGGTTTGAACGGGGCTTGGACTGAAGCTTTCTTT.